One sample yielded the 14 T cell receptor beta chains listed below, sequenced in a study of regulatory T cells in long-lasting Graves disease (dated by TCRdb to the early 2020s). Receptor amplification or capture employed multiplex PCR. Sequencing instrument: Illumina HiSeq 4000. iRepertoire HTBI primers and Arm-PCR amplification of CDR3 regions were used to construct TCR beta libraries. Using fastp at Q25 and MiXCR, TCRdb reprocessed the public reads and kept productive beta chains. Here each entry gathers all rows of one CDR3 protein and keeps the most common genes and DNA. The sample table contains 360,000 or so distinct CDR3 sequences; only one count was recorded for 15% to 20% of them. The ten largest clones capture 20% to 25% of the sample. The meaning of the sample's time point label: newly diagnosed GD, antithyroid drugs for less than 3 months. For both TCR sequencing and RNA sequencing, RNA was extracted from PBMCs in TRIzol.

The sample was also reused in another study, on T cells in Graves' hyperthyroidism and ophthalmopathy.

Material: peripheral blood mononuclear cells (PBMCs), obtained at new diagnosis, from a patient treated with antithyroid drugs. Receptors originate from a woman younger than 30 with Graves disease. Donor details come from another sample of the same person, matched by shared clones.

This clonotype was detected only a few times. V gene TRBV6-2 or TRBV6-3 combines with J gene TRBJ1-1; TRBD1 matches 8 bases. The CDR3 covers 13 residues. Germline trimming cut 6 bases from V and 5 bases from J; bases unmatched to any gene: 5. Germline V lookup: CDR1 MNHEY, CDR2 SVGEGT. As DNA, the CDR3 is TGTGCCAGCAGGCAGGGGGCGCGAACTGAAGCTTTCTTT. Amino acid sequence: CASRQGARTEAFF.

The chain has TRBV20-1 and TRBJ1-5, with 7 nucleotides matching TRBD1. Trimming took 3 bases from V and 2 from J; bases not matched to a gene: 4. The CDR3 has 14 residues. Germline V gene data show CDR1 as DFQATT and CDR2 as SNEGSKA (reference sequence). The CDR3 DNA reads TGCAGTGCTAGCCCCGGGACAGGCAATCAGCCCCAGCATTTT. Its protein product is CSASPGTGNQPQHF.

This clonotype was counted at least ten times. CDR3 protein: CASSSGQGQNEKLFF. The CDR3 bases are TGCGCCAGCAGCTCGGGACAGGGACAAAATGAAAAACTGTTTTTT. The rearrangement joins TRBV5-1 to TRBJ1-4, with 9 bases aligning to TRBD1. The trim removed 3 bases at V and 5 bases at J, leaving 5 bases unmatched. The germline V gene has CDR1 SGHRS and CDR2 YFSETQ. The CDR3 covers 15 residues.

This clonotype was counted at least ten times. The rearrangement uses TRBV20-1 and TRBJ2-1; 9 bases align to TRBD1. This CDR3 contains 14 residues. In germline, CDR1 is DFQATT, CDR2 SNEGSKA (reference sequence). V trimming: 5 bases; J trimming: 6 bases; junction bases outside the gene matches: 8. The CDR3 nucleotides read TGCAGTGCTGGGACAGGGATGGGACTCAATGAGCAGTTCTTC. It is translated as CSAGTGMGLNEQFF.

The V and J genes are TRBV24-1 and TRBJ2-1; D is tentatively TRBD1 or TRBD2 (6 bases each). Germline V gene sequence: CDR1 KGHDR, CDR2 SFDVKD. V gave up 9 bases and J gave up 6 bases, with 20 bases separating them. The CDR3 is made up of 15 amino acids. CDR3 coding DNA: TGTGCCACCCGCCCGGGGGACGGGGGCTGCAATGAGCAGTTCTTC. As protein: CATRPGDGGCNEQFF.

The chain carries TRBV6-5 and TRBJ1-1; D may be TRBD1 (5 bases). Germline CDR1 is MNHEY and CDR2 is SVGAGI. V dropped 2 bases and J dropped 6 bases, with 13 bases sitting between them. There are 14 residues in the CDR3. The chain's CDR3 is CASSYVTTRAEAFF. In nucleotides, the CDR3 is TGTGCCAGCAGTTACGTAACGACCAGGGCTGAAGCTTTCTTT.

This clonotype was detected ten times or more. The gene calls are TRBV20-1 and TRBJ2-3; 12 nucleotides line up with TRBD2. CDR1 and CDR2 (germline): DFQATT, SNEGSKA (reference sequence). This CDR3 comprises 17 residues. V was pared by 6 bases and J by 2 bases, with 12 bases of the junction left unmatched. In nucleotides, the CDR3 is TGCAGTGCGGTAAAATCTAGCGGGAGGGTTTTCACAGATACGCAGTATTTT. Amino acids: CSAVKSSGRVFTDTQYF.

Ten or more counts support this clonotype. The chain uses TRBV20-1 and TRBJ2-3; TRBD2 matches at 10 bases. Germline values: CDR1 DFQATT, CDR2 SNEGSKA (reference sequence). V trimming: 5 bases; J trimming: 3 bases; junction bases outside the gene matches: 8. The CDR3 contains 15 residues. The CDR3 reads CSADKSSGRTDTQYF. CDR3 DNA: TGCAGTGCTGACAAATCTAGCGGGAGAACAGATACGCAGTATTTT.

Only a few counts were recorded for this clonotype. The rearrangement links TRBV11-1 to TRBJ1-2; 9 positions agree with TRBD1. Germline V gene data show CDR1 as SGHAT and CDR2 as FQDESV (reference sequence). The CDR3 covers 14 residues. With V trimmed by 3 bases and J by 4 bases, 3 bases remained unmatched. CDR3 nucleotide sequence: TGTGCCAGCAGCTTCCGGACAGGGGCCTATGGCTACACCTTC. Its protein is CASSFRTGAYGYTF.

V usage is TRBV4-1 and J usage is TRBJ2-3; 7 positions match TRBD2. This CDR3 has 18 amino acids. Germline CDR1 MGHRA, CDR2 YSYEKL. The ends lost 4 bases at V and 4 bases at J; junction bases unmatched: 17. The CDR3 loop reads CASSRFTGGRPWADTQYF. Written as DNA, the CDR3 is TGCGCCAGCAGCCGTTTCACGGGGGGACGCCCGTGGGCAGATACGCAGTATTTT.

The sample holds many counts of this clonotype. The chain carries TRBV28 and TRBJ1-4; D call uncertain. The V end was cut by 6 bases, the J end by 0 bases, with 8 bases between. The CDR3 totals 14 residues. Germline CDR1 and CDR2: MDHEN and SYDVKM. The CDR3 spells CASSPDPTNEKLFF. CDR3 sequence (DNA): TGTGCCAGCAGCCCCGACCCAACTAATGAAAAACTGTTTTTT.

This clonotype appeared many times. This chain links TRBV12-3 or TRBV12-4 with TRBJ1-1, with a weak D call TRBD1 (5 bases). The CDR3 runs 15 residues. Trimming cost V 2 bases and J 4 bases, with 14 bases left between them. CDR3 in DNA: TGTGCCAGCAGTTTAAGGAGGGGCTTTGGCACTGAAGCTTTCTTT. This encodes CASSLRRGFGTEAFF.

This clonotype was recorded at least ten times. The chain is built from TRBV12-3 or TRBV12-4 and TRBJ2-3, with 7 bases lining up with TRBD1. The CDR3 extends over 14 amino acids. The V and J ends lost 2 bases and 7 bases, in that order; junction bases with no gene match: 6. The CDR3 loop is CASSLIGGEYTQYF. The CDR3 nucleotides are TGTGCCAGCAGTTTAATAGGGGGCGAATATACGCAGTATTTT.

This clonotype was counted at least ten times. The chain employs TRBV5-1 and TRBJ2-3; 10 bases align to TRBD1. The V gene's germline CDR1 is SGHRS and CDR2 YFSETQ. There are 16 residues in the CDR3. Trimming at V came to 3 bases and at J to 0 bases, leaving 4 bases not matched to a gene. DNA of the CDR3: TGCGCCAGCAGCTCCAGACAGGGGGCGAGCACAGATACGCAGTATTTT. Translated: CASSSRQGASTDTQYF.